A selection of T cell receptor beta chains follows, all from one sample in a study of blood T cell repertoires in COVID-19. Produced via immunoSEQ multiplex PCR; TCRdb's table is partial and in-frame only. The sample records over 150,000 clones, more than 70% being singletons. Sequencing was carried out using peripheral blood. All receptors come from a middle-aged man with active or convalescent COVID-19. Each CDR3 is given with its conserved first and last residue. D genes are given only for firm matches. The listing skips clone size in some rows; elsewhere it reads once, few, many or a size class.

>.|.|TRBV11-3|TRBJ1-1
TGTGCCAGCAGGGTTACAGGGTCCACTGAAGCTTTCTTT
CASRVTGSTEAFF
>.|.|TRBV3-1/TRBV3-2|TRBJ1-3
TGTGCCAGCAGCTCAGGGGTTACCATATATTTT
CASSSGVTIYF
>.|.|TRBV11-2|TRBJ2-5
TGTGCCAGCAGCTTAGGGCAGCAAGAGACCCAGTACTTC
CASSLGQQETQYF
>TRBD1|.|TRBV5-1|TRBJ1-2
TGCGCCAGCAGCTCGGGACAGGGGCTATACGGCTACACCTTC
CASSSGQGLYGYTF
>.|.|TRBV4-2|TRBJ1-5
TGTGCCAGCAGCCAGGCCAACAGGGCCAATCAGCCCCAGCATTTT
CASSQANRANQPQHF
>.|once|TRBV10-3|TRBJ2-7
TGTGCCACCAGGAATCCCGAACTGAGCTCCTACGAGCAGTACTTC
CATRNPELSSYEQYF
>.|.|TRBV13|TRBJ2-7
TGTGCCAGCAGCCCAGGGGGGTACGAGCAGTACTTC
CASSPGGYEQYF
>.|.|TRBV10-3|TRBJ1-4
TGTGCCATCAGTGGATCTGTGGAGTTGTCTTACGAAAAACTGTTTTTT
CAISGSVELSYEKLFF
>TRBD1|.|TRBV5-4|TRBJ1-4
TGTGCCAGCAGCCCGGACAGGGGCGCGGCTAATGAAAAACTGTTTTTT
CASSPDRGAANEKLFF
>.|.|TRBV6-5|TRBJ2-7
TGTGCCAGCAGTCAGGGCAGACTGTACTACGAGCAGTACTTC
CASSQGRLYYEQYF
>.|.|TRBV4-1|TRBJ1-3
TGCGCCAGCAGCCAAACGCCCGGGGGGCGATCGGGAAACACCATATATTTT
CASSQTPGGRSGNTIYF
>TRBD1|.|TRBV13|TRBJ2-1
TGTGCCAGCAGCTTTGGACAGGGGGAGAATGAGCAGTTCTTC
CASSFGQGENEQFF
>TRBD1|.|TRBV4-1|TRBJ1-1
TGCGCCAGCAGATCCACAGGGGCCGGGACTGAAGCTTTCTTT
CASRSTGAGTEAFF
>.|.|TRBV18|TRBJ2-7
TGTGCCAGCTCCTCCACCTCGGGCGCGGGAAGCGAGCAGTACTTC
CASSSTSGAGSEQYF
>.|.|TRBV7-2|TRBJ2-1
TGTGCCAGCAGCTTAGTGTCAGGGAAATACAATGAGCAGTTCTTC
CASSLVSGKYNEQFF
>TRBD1|.|TRBV27|TRBJ1-5
TGTGCCAGCAGTTTGGCCAGGGGGGATCAGCCCCAGCATTTT
CASSLARGDQPQHF
>.|once|TRBV29-1|TRBJ1-1
TGCAGCGTTTACGGGGGTCTGAACACTGAAGCTTTCTTT
CSVYGGLNTEAFF
>.|.|TRBV11-2|TRBJ1-4
TGTGCCAGCAGCTTAGATTCCCGTGAAAAACTGTTTTTT
CASSLDSREKLFF
>TRBD1|.|TRBV6-2/TRBV6-3|TRBJ2-1
TGTGCCAGCATCCCAGACAGGGCCAATGAGCAGTTCTTC
CASIPDRANEQFF
>.|once|TRBV7-2|TRBJ1-3
TGTGCCAGCAGCTTAGGACAGACCTCTGGAAACACCATATATTTT
CASSLGQTSGNTIYF
>.|.|TRBV5-4|TRBJ2-1
TGTGCCAGCAGCTTTGACAGTGACAATGAGCAGTTCTTC
CASSFDSDNEQFF
>TRBD2|.|TRBV11-3|TRBJ2-5
TGTGCCAGCAGGCCCAGGGGACTAGCGATTGAGACCCAGTACTTC
CASRPRGLAIETQYF
>.|.|TRBV4-3|TRBJ2-3
TGCGCCAGCAGCCAAGAGCCGACTAGAAGCACAGATACGCAGTATTTT
CASSQEPTRSTDTQYF
>.|.|TRBV27|TRBJ2-2
TGTGCCAGCAGTTTTTCGAGCTTTAGAAACGCCGGGGAGCTGTTTTTT
CASSFSSFRNAGELFF
>TRBD1|.|TRBV18|TRBJ2-1
TGTGCCAGCTCATCGGGACAGCTCTCCTACAATGAGCAGTTCTTC
CASSSGQLSYNEQFF
>TRBD1|few|TRBV13|TRBJ1-1
TGTGCCAGCAGCCCCCGACAGGGTCGGGGAAACACTGAAGCTTTCTTT
CASSPRQGRGNTEAFF
>TRBD1|.|TRBV27|TRBJ2-7
TGTGCCAGCGGACAGGGTATGGAGCAGTACTTC
CASGQGMEQYF
>.|.|TRBV9|TRBJ2-2
TGTGCCAGCAGCATCCGAGGTCGGAGGACCGGGGAGCTGTTTTTT
CASSIRGRRTGELFF
>.|.|TRBV9|TRBJ1-2
TGTGCCAGCAGCGCCGGACCCTATCGACAGGTTCATGGCTACACCTTC
CASSAGPYRQVHGYTF
>.|.|TRBV20-1|TRBJ2-7
TGCAGTGCTAGTAATCCTGCGCAGGGGAGCAATGAGCAGTACTTC
CSASNPAQGSNEQYF
>TRBD2|.|TRBV5-4|TRBJ2-7
TGTGCCAGCAGCTTGAGGACTAGCGGGCCCCTCTACGAGCAGTACTTC
CASSLRTSGPLYEQYF
>.|.|TRBV5-6|TRBJ2-1
TGTGCCAGCAGCTCGCGGGATGAGCAGTTCTTC
CASSSRDEQFF
>.|.|TRBV15|TRBJ1-5
TGTGCCACCAGCAGAGATCCAGGGTTTAATCAGCCCCAGCATTTT
CATSRDPGFNQPQHF
>TRBD2|few|TRBV12-3/TRBV12-4|TRBJ2-2
TGTGCCAGCAGTTCTCTAGCGGACGGGGAGCTGTTTTTT
CASSSLADGELFF
>TRBD1|.|TRBV7-9|TRBJ2-5
TGTGCCAGCAGCCGTCCTCAGGGGGCCGCTGAGACCCAGTACTTC
CASSRPQGAAETQYF
>TRBD1|.|TRBV7-2|TRBJ1-1
TGTGCCAGCAGCCTACGACAGGGAGGCACTGAAGCTTTCTTT
CASSLRQGGTEAFF
>TRBD1|.|TRBV20-1|TRBJ1-1
TGCAGTGGCAGGGGGAGTCTAGGGGCTTTCTTT
CSGRGSLGAFF
>.|few|TRBV19|TRBJ2-2
TGTGCCAGTAGTACCCGGACAGCCCCCGCCGGGGAGCTGTTTTTT
CASSTRTAPAGELFF
>TRBD2|.|TRBV4-1|TRBJ2-3
TGCGCCAGCAGCCAAGTGATAGTGGTAGCGGGGGGGCCGCAGCTCCCAGATACGCAGTATTTT
CASSQVIVVAGGPQLPDTQYF
>.|.|TRBV19|TRBJ2-7
TGTGCCAGTAGCGAATCAGGGGATTCCTACGAGCAGTACTTC
CASSESGDSYEQYF
>.|.|TRBV5-1|TRBJ1-3
TGCGCCAGCAGCCCAGGGTTATCTGGAAACACCATATATTTT
CASSPGLSGNTIYF
>TRBD2|once|TRBV19|TRBJ2-3
TGTGCCAGTAGTATCCTAGCGGGAGCCTCAGATACGCAGTATTTT
CASSILAGASDTQYF
>TRBD1|.|TRBV5-1|TRBJ2-3
TGCGCCAGCAGCCCCGACAGGGGGCGCGCAGATACGCAGTATTTT
CASSPDRGRADTQYF
>TRBD1|.|TRBV10-3|TRBJ1-1
TGTGCCATCGGACAGGGACCATCCACTGAAGCTTTCTTT
CAIGQGPSTEAFF
>TRBD1|.|TRBV29-1|TRBJ1-1
TGCAGCGCCACTCCAGGGGGCGGTGAAGCTTTCTTT
CSATPGGGEAFF
>TRBD1|.|TRBV6-5|TRBJ1-2
TGTGCCAGCAGTTACTCGGCAGGGGGTAACTATGGCTACACCTTC
CASSYSAGGNYGYTF
>.|.|TRBV19|TRBJ1-2
TGTGCCAGTACTAAAGCGGGGGAACCTGGCTACACCTTC
CASTKAGEPGYTF
>TRBD1|.|TRBV24-1|TRBJ2-5
TGTGCCACCAGTGCCGGGACAGGGGGAGGGCAAGAGACCCAGTACTTC
CATSAGTGGGQETQYF
>TRBD1|.|TRBV19|TRBJ1-5
TGTGCCAGTAACAGGGGGCGGAATCAGCCCCAGCATTTT
CASNRGRNQPQHF
>.|.|TRBV7-2|TRBJ1-2
TGTGCCAGCAGCTTGGGAGGGACGGGAGGCTACACCTTC
CASSLGGTGGYTF
>TRBD1|.|TRBV5-6|TRBJ2-4
TGTGCCAGCAGCAGGGGACAGGGGTTAGCGGTAGCCAAAAACATTCAGTACTTC
CASSRGQGLAVAKNIQYF
>.|.|TRBV18|TRBJ1-2
TGTGCCAGCTCACGACAAAAGAGATTTTATGGCTACACCTTC
CASSRQKRFYGYTF
>.|.|TRBV9|TRBJ2-7
TGTGCCAGCAGCGGCGGGGGGACAGGGCCCTACGAGCAGTACTTC
CASSGGGTGPYEQYF